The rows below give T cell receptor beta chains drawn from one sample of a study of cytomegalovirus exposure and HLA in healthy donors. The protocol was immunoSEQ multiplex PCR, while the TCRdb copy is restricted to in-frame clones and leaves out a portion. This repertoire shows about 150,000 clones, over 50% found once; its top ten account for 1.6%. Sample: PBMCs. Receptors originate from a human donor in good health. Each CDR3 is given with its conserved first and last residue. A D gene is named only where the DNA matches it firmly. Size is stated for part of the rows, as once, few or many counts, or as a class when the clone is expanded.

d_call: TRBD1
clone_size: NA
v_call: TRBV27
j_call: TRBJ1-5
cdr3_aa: CASRSGTGSQPQHF
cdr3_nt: TGTGCCAGCAGGTCCGGGACAGGGTCCCAGCCCCAGCATTTT

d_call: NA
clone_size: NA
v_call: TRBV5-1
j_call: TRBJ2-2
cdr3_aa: CASSLSGTNTGELFF
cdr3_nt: TGCGCCAGCAGCTTAAGCGGTACGAACACCGGGGAGCTGTTTTTT

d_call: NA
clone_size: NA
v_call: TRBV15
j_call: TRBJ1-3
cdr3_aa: CATSRDNREPPPGNTIYF
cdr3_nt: TGTGCCACCAGCAGAGATAACAGGGAACCCCCCCCGGGAAACACCATATATTTT

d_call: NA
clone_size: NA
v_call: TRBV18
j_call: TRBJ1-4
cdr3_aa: CASSFQEATNEKLFF
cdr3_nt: TGTGCCAGCTCCTTTCAGGAAGCAACTAATGAAAAACTGTTTTTT

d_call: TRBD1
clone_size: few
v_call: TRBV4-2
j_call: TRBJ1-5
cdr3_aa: CASSQDWGQGHQPQHF
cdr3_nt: TGTGCCAGCAGCCAAGATTGGGGACAGGGGCATCAGCCCCAGCATTTT

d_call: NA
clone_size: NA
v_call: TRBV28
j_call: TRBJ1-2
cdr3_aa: CASSLGDPTNYGYTF
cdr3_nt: TGTGCCAGCAGTCTCGGGGATCCAACCAACTATGGCTACACCTTC

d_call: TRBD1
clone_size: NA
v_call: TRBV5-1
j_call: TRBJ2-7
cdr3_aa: CASRDPRDRAYEQYF
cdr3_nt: TGCGCCAGCCGCGATCCGCGGGACAGGGCCTACGAGCAGTACTTC

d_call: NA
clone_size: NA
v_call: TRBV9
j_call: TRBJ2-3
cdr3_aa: CASSVGTAYTDTQYF
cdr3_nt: TGTGCCAGCAGCGTGGGGACTGCATACACAGATACGCAGTATTTT

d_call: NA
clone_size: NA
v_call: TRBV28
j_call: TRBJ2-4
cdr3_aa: CASSFFGGAKNIQYF
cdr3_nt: TGTGCCAGCAGTTTCTTCGGGGGAGCCAAAAACATTCAGTACTTC

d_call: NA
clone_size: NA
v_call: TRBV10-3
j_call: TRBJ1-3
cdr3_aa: CAISDHGQMRTGNTIYF
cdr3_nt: TGTGCCATCAGTGATCATGGACAGATGAGGACTGGAAACACCATATATTTT

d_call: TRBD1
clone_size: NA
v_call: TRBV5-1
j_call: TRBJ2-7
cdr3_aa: CASSLEEAGGYEQYF
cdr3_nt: TGCGCCAGCAGCTTGGAGGAGGCAGGGGGCTACGAGCAGTACTTC

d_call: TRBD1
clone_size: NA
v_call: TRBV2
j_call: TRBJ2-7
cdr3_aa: CASSEQGDSSYEQYF
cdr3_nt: TGTGCCAGCAGTGAACAGGGGGATAGCTCCTACGAGCAGTACTTC

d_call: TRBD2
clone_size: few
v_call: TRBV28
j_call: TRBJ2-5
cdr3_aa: CASSRGTGGAETQYF
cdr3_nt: TGTGCCAGCAGCCGGGGGACGGGAGGTGCGGAGACCCAGTACTTC

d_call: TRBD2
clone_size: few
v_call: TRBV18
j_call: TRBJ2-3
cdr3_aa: CASSPLAGTDTQYF
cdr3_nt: TGTGCCAGCTCACCACTAGCGGGGACAGATACGCAGTATTTT

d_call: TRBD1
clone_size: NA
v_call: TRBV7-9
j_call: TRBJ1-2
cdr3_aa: CASSAQGAYGYTF
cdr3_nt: TGTGCCAGCAGCGCACAGGGGGCCTATGGCTACACCTTC

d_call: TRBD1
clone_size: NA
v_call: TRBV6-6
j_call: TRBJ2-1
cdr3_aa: CASSLGGYSYNEQFF
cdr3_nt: TGTGCCAGCAGTTTAGGGGGCTACTCCTACAATGAGCAGTTCTTC

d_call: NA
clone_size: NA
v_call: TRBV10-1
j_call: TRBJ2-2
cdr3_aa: CASSDFRNTGELFF
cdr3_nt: TGCGCCAGCAGTGATTTCAGAAACACCGGGGAGCTGTTTTTT

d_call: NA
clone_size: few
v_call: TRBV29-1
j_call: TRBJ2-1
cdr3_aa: CSARVGQVWASVHNEQFF
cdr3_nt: TGCAGCGCCCGCGTTGGACAGGTTTGGGCTAGCGTCCACAATGAGCAGTTCTTC

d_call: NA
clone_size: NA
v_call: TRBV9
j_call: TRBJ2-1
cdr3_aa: CASSVAVADDEQFF
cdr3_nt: TGTGCCAGCAGCGTAGCGGTAGCGGATGATGAGCAGTTCTTC

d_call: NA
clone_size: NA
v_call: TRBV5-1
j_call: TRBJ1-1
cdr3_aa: CASSLVGHNTEAFF
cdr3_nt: TGCGCCAGCAGCTTGGTGGGACATAACACTGAAGCTTTCTTT

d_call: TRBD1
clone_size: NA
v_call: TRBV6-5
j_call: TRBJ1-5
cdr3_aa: CASSDREAQPQHF
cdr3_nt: TGTGCCAGCTCGGACAGGGAGGCTCAGCCCCAGCATTTT

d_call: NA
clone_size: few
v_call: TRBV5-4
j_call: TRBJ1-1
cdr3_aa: CASSAREGEAFF
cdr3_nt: TGTGCCAGCAGCGCCCGGGAGGGCGAAGCTTTCTTT

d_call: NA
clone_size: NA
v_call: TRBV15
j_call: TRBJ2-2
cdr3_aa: CATSRALLSYPGELFF
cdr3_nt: TGTGCCACCAGCAGAGCCCTACTTAGTTATCCCGGGGAGCTGTTTTTT

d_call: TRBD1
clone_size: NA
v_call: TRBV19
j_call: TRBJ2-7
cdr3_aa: CASTETHRGSYEQYF
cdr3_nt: TGTGCCAGTACCGAAACACACAGGGGGTCCTACGAGCAGTACTTC

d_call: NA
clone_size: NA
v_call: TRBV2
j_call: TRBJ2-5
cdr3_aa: CASSESLPLGRETQYF
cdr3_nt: TGTGCCAGCAGTGAATCCCTACCGCTGGGCCGAGAGACCCAGTACTTC

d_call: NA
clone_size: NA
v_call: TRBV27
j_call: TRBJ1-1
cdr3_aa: CASSRAIDREAFF
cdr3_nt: TGTGCCAGCAGTCGGGCCATCGACAGGGAAGCTTTCTTT

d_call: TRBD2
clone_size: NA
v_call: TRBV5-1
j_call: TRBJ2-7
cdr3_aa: CASSLGEGGRGPLEQYF
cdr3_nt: TGCGCCAGCAGCTTGGGGGAGGGAGGGCGGGGACCTCTGGAGCAGTACTTC

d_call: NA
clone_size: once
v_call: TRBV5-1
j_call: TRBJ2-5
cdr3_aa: CASSLAGPSGTQYF
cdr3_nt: TGCGCCAGCAGCTTAGCAGGGCCCTCGGGGACCCAGTACTTC

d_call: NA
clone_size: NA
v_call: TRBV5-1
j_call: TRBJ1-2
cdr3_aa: CASSLALGPGSYGYTF
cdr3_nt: TGCGCCAGCAGCTTGGCCCTGGGCCCCGGGAGTTATGGCTACACCTTC

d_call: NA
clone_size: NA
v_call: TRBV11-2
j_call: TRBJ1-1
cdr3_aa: CASSLTHTEAFF
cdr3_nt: TGTGCCAGCAGCTTAACTCACACTGAAGCTTTCTTT